The clone carrying this T cell receptor beta chain was recorded only once. This entry belongs to a study of T cell changes during pregnancy in multiple sclerosis. The CDR3 contains 15 residues. The germline gives CDR1 SGDLS, CDR2 YYNGEE. V shed 3 bases and J 0 bases; nucleotides not matched to a gene: 6. TCRdb's table, derived via immunoSEQ multiplex PCR, lists solely in-frame clones and lacks some. Altogether approximately 32,000 clones are present, under 95% being singletons, with the ten largest covering 5.4%. J is TRBJ2-7 and V is TRBV9, with 7 nucleotides matching TRBD1. The sample in question was peripheral blood, obtained in the third trimester of pregnancy. The receptor comes from a female donor in good health, enrolled as a control in a pregnancy study. The CDR3: CASSAGTVVSYEQYF. The CDR3 DNA sequence: TGTGCCAGCAGCGCGGGGACAGTGGTCTCCTACGAGCAGTACTTC.